A single sample gave rise to the 25 T cell receptor beta chains below, sequenced in a study of cytomegalovirus exposure and HLA in healthy donors. Use of 60 Vbeta and 13 Jbeta primers characterized the PCR. This table comes from immunoSEQ multiplex PCR, and its TCRdb copy is limited to in-frame clones, with some not included. This sample has 140,000 to 150,000 clones, with about 84% found just once. Sequenced material: PBMCs. Receptors were obtained from a woman aged 18-29 years in good health and CMV-seropositive.

V is TRBV19 and J is TRBJ1-2, with 8 bases fitting TRBD1. The CDR3 is made up of 14 amino acids. The germline V gene has CDR1 LNHDA and CDR2 SQIVND (reference sequence). With 2 bases clipped from V and 2 bases from J, the junction kept 1 base outside the gene matches. This CDR3 is CASSIRDRNYGYTF. DNA for the CDR3: TGTGCCAGTAGTATAAGGGACAGGAACTATGGCTACACCTTC. The whole variable domain, remainder taken from reference TRBV19 and TRBJ1-2, is DGGITQSPKYLFRKEGQNVTLSCEQNLNHDAMYWYRQDPGQGLRLIYYSQIVNDFQKGDIAEGYSVSREKKESFPLTVTSAQKNPTAFYLCASSIRDRNYGYTFGSGTRLTVV.

V is TRBV6-5 and J is TRBJ2-1; no clear D gene. The germline V and J ends were trimmed by 2 bases and 13 bases, with 6 bases remaining between them. From germline, CDR1 is MNHEY and CDR2 SVGAGI. The CDR3 extends over 10 amino acids. The CDR3 DNA is TGTGCCAGCAGTTACCCCCTTCAGTTCTTC. Its translation: CASSYPLQFF.

As for this clone: Germline and junction disagree at one end, which may indicate a read error. This chain's CDR3 is CTSSLEGVAEAFF. In nucleotides, the CDR3 is TGCACCAGCAGCTTGGAAGGGGTCGCTGAAGCTTTCTTT. The chain couples TRBV5-1 to TRBJ1-1; TRBD1 might be the D (5 bases). Germline V gene sequence: CDR1 SGHRS, CDR2 YFSETQ. The CDR3 loop spans 13 amino acids.

As regards this clone: Germline is not matched at one junction end, which may reflect a read error. The chain recombines TRBV15 with TRBJ2-7; TRBD1 agrees at 8 bases. This CDR3 contains 13 residues. CDR1 and CDR2 (germline): LNHNV, YYDKDF (reference sequence). CDR3 residues: CAASPGQVDEQYF. The DNA of the CDR3 is TGTGCCGCCAGCCCGGGACAGGTAGACGAGCAGTACTTC.

V usage is TRBV18 and J usage is TRBJ1-4; 7 positions agree with TRBD1. Germline CDR1 reads KGHSH; CDR2 reads LQKENI. Unmatched junction bases numbered 3, after V lost 3 bases and J lost 8 bases. The CDR3 extends over 13 amino acids. The CDR3 region is CASSPQQGEKLFF. The DNA of the CDR3 is TGTGCCAGCTCACCCCAACAGGGGGAAAAACTGTTTTTT.

V is TRBV27 and J is TRBJ2-1; 11 bases match TRBD2. Germline V gene sequence: CDR1 MNHEY, CDR2 SMNVEV (reference sequence). The CDR3 spans 18 residues. V shed 2 bases, J shed 4 bases, and the junction held 10 bases outside the gene matches. CDR3 loop: CASSLRVTGTSGYNEQFF. The DNA of the CDR3 is TGTGCCAGCAGTTTAAGGGTAACCGGGACTAGCGGATACAATGAGCAGTTCTTC.

The chain recombines TRBV11-2 with TRBJ1-1; D ambiguous. The length of the CDR3 is 14 residues. The V gene lost 1 base and the J gene lost 5 bases, with 11 bases spanning the gap. Per the germline V gene, CDR1 is SGHAT and CDR2 is FQNNGV. This CDR3 reads CASSLVEGSTEAFF. As DNA, the CDR3 is TGTGCCAGCAGCTTAGTTGAGGGTTCGACTGAAGCTTTCTTT.

This clone occurred a few times. The chain uses TRBV10-2 and TRBJ2-2, with a possible D match to TRBD2 (5 bases). Germline CDR1 is WSHSY and CDR2 is SAAADI. Trimming left V 2 bases short and J 7 bases short, with 11 bases between. CDR3 length: 14 residues. CDR3 region: CASSETSHVGELFF. In DNA form, the CDR3 reads TGCGCCAGCAGTGAGACTAGTCATGTCGGGGAGCTGTTTTTT.

This chain's CDR3 is CASSIGRALVSTDTQYF. The CDR3 DNA reads as TGTGCCAGTAGTATCGGCAGGGCCTTAGTTAGCACAGATACGCAGTATTTT. The chain recombines TRBV19 with TRBJ2-3, with D possibly being TRBD1 (5 bases). The germline V gene has CDR1 LNHDA and CDR2 SQIVND (reference sequence). Deletions cut 3 bases from V and 0 bases from J, with 16 bases between. This CDR3 comprises 17 residues.

The chain combines TRBV7-9 with TRBJ1-6; D gene ambiguous. V lost 3 bases to trimming and J lost 1 base, with 7 bases between them. Germline V lookup: CDR1 SEHNR, CDR2 FQNEAQ (reference sequence). The CDR3 totals 15 residues. The CDR3 DNA is TGTGCCAGCAGCTTGGCGGAATCCTATAATTCACCCCTCCACTTT. As protein: CASSLAESYNSPLHF.

This chain uses TRBV6-1 with TRBJ2-6; D is ambiguous. The V end lost 2 bases, the J end lost 3 bases, and 5 bases lay between the germline ends. Germline loops: CDR1 MNHNS, CDR2 SASEGT. This CDR3 contains 14 residues. The CDR3 loop reads CASSEIRGANVLTF. As DNA, the CDR3 is TGTGCCAGCAGTGAAATTCGTGGGGCCAACGTCCTGACTTTC.

This chain links TRBV7-2 with TRBJ2-5; 10 bases match TRBD2. CDR1 SGHTA and CDR2 FQGNSA come from the germline V gene. The CDR3 has 15 residues. The trim removed 6 bases at V and 13 bases at J, leaving 17 bases unmatched. CDR3 loop: CASRFDRTSGRTWYF. The CDR3 region has the DNA TGTGCCAGCAGGTTTGATAGGACTAGCGGCCGGACTTGGTACTTC.

The genes are TRBV7-2 and TRBJ2-3; D perhaps matches TRBD2 (5 bases). The CDR3 loop spans 12 amino acids. Germline V gives CDR1 SGHTA, CDR2 FQGNSA. V lost 2 bases to trimming and J lost 7 bases, with 7 bases between them. CDR3 region: CASSLSGYTQYF. The CDR3 DNA is TGTGCCAGCAGCTTATCGGGGTATACGCAGTATTTT.

This clone appeared once. The chain recombines TRBV6-1 with TRBJ1-5; TRBD1 matches 8 bases. This CDR3 comprises 14 residues. V shed 7 bases, J shed 3 bases, and the junction held 5 bases outside the gene matches. Germline V CDR1 and CDR2: MNHNS, SASEGT. CDR3 region: CASIHRGNNQPQHF. The CDR3 nucleotides are TGTGCCAGCATTCACAGGGGGAACAATCAGCCCCAGCATTTT.

This clone was detected only once. V is TRBV2 and J is TRBJ2-1, with 8 bases fitting TRBD1. CDR3 length: 14 residues. V shed 6 bases, J shed 3 bases, and the junction held 4 bases outside the gene matches. The germline CDR1 and CDR2 sequences are SNHLY and FYNNEI. In DNA form, the CDR3 reads TGTGCCAGCAGCGAGGACAGGGTCTACAATGAGCAGTTCTTC. This codes for CASSEDRVYNEQFF.

CDR3 DNA sequence: TGCGCCAGCAGCTCGGATCTAGGACTAGCGGACCGGAATACGCAGTATTTT. Amino acid sequence: CASSSDLGLADRNTQYF. V usage is TRBV5-1 and J usage is TRBJ2-3, with 10 nucleotides matching TRBD2. V trimming: 3 bases; J trimming: 7 bases; junction bases outside the gene matches: 14. CDR1 and CDR2 (germline): SGHRS, YFSETQ. The CDR3 has 17 amino acids.

The V call is TRBV28, the J call TRBJ2-7, with 8 bases fitting TRBD1. This CDR3 is built from 13 residues. CDR1 is MDHEN and CDR2 is SYDVKM in the germline V gene. With 8 bases clipped from V and 3 bases from J, the junction kept 6 bases outside the gene matches. CDR3 nucleotides: TGTGCCAGCGCCGGGGACAGGCGCTACGAGCAGTACTTC. Protein: CASAGDRRYEQYF. Full variable domain (outside the CDR3, taken from reference TRBV28 and TRBJ2-7): DVKVTQSSRYLVKRTGEKVFLECVQDMDHENMFWYRQDPGLGLRLIYFSYDVKMKEKGDIPEGYSVSREKKERFSLILESASTNQTSMYLCASAGDRRYEQYFGPGTRLTVT.

The gene calls are TRBV11-3 and TRBJ2-7; tentatively, D is TRBD2 (5 bases). Germline loops: CDR1 SGHNT, CDR2 YENEEA. The V gene lost 0 bases and the J gene lost 2 bases, with 11 bases spanning the gap. The CDR3 covers 15 residues. CDR3 bases: TGTGCCAGCAGCTTAGAGGGCGGGTTGCCCTACGAGCAGTACTTC. Its protein is CASSLEGGLPYEQYF.

This chain connects TRBV2 to TRBJ1-1; possibly TRBD1 for D (6 bases). CDR1 is SNHLY, CDR2 FYNNEI, per germline. V dropped 4 bases and J dropped 4 bases, with 10 bases sitting between them. The length of the CDR3 is 13 residues. In DNA, the CDR3 is TGTGCCAGCAGTGCAGGGGCCCTCACTGAAGCTTTCTTT. This translates into CASSAGALTEAFF.

This clone was observed a few times. The same CDR3 arises from other DNA sequences in this sample as well. The chain employs TRBV7-2 and TRBJ2-5; 8 bases match TRBD1. Looked up from germline, CDR1 is SGHTA and CDR2 is FQGNSA. V dropped 1 base and J dropped 5; count of bases not matched to a gene: 0. This CDR3 has 13 amino acids. The CDR3 coding sequence is TGTGCCAGCAGCTTAGACAGGGGGGAGACCCAGTACTTC. Its translation: CASSLDRGETQYF.

The chain is built from TRBV4-1 and TRBJ1-2; possible D gene TRBD1, 6 bases. Germline CDR1 is MGHRA and CDR2 is YSYEKL. This CDR3 is 17 amino acids long. Between the trimmed V and J ends, which lost 1 base and 6 bases, there was a span of 21 bases. Here the CDR3 DNA reads TGCGCCAGCAGCCAAGGATCCGGCAATTGGGGGCAAGATGGCTACACCTTC. Its translation is CASSQGSGNWGQDGYTF.

The V and J genes are TRBV12-5 and TRBJ2-7; 9 bases line up with TRBD2. The CDR3 covers 12 residues. In germline, CDR1 is LGHNT, CDR2 FRNRAP. Losses at the gene ends were 7 bases for V and 11 bases for J; bases not matched to a gene: 9. Here the CDR3 DNA reads TGTGCTAGTGCCCCTAGGGCGGGGGGGGAGTACTTC. Translating it yields CASAPRAGGEYF.

Only a few counts were recorded for this clone. The rearrangement uses TRBV7-2 and TRBJ2-7; TRBD1 is a possible D gene (5 bases). Between the trimmed V and J ends, which lost 8 bases and 3 bases, there was a span of 11 bases. This CDR3 has 12 residues. CDR1 and CDR2 (germline): SGHTA, FQGNSA. CDR3 loop: CASGLGHYEQYF. The CDR3 DNA reads TGTGCCAGCGGCCTGGGGCACTACGAGCAGTACTTC.

The chain carries TRBV7-9 and TRBJ2-5; a weak D match, TRBD1 (5 bases). The end of the DNA aligns better with TRBJ2-7, so the J call may be wrong. Germline CDR1 SEHNR, CDR2 FQNEAQ (reference sequence). The CDR3 length is 14 residues. DNA for the CDR3: TGTGCCAGCCTGCCGCTGACAGACTCCTACGAGCAGTACTTC. This sequence encodes CASLPLTDSYEQYF.

The chain carries TRBV19 and TRBJ1-1, with 7 bases that match TRBD1. This CDR3 has 15 amino acids. The V gene's germline CDR1 is LNHDA and CDR2 SQIVND (reference sequence). The V and J ends lost 3 bases and 3 bases, in that order; junction bases with no gene match: 7. The CDR3 sequence is CASSIPRGVHTEAFF. The CDR3 nucleotides are TGTGCCAGTAGTATCCCCAGGGGGGTCCACACTGAAGCTTTCTTT.